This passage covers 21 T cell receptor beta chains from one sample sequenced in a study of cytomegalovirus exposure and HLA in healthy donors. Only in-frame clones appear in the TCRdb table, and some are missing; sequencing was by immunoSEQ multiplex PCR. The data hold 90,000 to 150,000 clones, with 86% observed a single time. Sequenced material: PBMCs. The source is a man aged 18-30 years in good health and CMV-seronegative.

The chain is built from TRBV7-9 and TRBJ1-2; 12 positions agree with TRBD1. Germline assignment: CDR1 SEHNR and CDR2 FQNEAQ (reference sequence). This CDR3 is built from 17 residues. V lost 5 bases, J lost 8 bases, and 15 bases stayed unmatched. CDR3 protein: CASSGQTLGQGAVGYTF. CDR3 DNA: TGTGCCAGCAGCGGCCAGACCCTGGGACAGGGGGCTGTGGGCTACACCTTC.

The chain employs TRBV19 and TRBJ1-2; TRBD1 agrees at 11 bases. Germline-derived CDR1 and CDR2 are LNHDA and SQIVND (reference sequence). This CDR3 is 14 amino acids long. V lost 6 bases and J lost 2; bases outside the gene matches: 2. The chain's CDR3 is CASRRTGGNYGYTF. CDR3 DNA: TGTGCCAGTAGACGGACAGGGGGCAACTATGGCTACACCTTC.

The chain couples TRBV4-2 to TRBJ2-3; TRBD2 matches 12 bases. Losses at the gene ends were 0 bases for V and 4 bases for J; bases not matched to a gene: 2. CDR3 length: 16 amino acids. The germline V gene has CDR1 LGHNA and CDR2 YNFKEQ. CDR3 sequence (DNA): TGTGCCAGCAGCCAAGAGGCTAGCGGGGGGGCAGATACGCAGTATTTT. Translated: CASSQEASGGADTQYF.

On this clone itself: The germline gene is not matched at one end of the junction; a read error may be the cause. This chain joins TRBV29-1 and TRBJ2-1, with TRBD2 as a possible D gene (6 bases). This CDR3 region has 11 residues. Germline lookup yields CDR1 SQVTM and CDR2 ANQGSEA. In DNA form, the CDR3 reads TGTGTGGGGGGCTCCTACAATGAGCAGTTCTTC. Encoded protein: CVGGSYNEQFF.

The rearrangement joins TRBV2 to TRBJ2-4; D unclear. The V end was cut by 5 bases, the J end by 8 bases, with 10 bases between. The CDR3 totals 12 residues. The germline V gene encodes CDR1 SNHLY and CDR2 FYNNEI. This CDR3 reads CASSSRVDIQYF. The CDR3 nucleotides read TGTGCCAGCAGTTCCCGGGTGGACATTCAGTACTTC.

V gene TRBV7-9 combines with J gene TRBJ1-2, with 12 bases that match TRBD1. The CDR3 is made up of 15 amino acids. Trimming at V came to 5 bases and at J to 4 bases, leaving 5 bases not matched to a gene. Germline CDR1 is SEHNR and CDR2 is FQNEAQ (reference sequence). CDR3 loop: CASSPGQGAFYGYTF. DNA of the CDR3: TGTGCCAGCAGCCCGGGACAGGGGGCGTTCTATGGCTACACCTTC.

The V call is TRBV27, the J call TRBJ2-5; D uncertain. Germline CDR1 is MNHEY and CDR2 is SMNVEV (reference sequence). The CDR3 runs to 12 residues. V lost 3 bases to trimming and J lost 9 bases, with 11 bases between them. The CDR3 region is CASSFLGEAQYF. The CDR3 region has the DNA TGTGCCAGCAGTTTTCTGGGTGAGGCCCAGTACTTC.

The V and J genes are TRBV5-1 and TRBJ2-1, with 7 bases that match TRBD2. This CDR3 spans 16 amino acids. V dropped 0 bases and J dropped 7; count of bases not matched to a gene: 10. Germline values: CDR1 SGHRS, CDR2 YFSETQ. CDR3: CASSLALAGAGNEQFF. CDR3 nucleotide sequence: TGCGCCAGCAGCTTGGCATTGGCGGGAGCCGGGAATGAGCAGTTCTTC.

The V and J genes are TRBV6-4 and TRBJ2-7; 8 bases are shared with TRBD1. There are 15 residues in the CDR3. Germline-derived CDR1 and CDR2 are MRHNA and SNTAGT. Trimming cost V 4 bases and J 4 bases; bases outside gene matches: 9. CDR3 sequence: CASSAESGGGYEQYF. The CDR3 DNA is TGTGCCAGCAGTGCCGAGTCAGGGGGCGGGTACGAGCAGTACTTC.

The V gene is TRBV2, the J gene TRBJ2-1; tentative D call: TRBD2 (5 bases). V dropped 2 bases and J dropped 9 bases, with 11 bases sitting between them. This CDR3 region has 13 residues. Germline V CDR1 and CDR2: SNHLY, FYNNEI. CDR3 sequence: CASSEPLEAEQFF. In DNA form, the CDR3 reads TGTGCCAGCAGTGAACCTCTGGAGGCTGAGCAGTTCTTC.

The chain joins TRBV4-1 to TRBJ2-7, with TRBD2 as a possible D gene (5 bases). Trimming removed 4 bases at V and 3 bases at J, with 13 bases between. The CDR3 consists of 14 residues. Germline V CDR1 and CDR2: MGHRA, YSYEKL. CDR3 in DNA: TGCGCCAGCAGCCCCGAGGGAGACTACTACGAGCAGTACTTC. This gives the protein CASSPEGDYYEQYF.

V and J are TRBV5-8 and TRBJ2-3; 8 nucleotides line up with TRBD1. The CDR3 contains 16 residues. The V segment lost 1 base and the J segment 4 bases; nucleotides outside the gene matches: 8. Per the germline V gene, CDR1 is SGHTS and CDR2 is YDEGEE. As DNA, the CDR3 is TGTGCCAGCAGCTTGAGGACAGGGACCGGGTCAGATACGCAGTATTTT. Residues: CASSLRTGTGSDTQYF.

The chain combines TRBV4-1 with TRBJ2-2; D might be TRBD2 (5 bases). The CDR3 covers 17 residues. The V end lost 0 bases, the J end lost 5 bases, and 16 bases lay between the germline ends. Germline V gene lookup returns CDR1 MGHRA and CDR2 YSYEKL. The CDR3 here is CASSQDRSGMGTGELFF. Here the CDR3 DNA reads TGCGCCAGCAGCCAAGATCGATCGGGGATGGGTACCGGGGAGCTGTTTTTT.

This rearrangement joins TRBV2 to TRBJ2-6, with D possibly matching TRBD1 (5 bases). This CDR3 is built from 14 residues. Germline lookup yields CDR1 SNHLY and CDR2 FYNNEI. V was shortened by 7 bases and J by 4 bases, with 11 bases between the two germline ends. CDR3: CASNRGAGANVLTF. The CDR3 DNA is TGTGCCAGCAATAGGGGCGCCGGGGCCAACGTCCTGACTTTC.

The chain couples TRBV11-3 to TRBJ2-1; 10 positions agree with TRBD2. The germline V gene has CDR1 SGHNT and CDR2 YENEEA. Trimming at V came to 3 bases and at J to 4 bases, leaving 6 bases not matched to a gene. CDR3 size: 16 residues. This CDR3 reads CASSLRTSGLYNEQFF. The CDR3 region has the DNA TGTGCCAGCAGCTTGAGGACTAGCGGACTTTACAATGAGCAGTTCTTC.

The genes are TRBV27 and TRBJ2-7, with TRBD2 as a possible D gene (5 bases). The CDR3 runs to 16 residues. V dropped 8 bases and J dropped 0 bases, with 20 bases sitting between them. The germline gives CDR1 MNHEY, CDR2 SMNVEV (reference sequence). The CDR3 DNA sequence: TGTGCCAGCGGTACTACCCGGGATCTACTCTCCTACGAGCAGTACTTC. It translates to CASGTTRDLLSYEQYF.

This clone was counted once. CDR3: CASSTTTGAYEQYF. The DNA for the CDR3 is TGTGCCAGCAGCACAACGACAGGAGCCTACGAGCAGTACTTC. The chain is built from TRBV5-6 and TRBJ2-7, with TRBD1 as a possible D gene (6 bases). The germline gives CDR1 SGHDT, CDR2 YYEEEE. The length of the CDR3 is 14 residues. With 4 bases removed from V and 2 bases from J, the gap between germline ends came to 13 bases.

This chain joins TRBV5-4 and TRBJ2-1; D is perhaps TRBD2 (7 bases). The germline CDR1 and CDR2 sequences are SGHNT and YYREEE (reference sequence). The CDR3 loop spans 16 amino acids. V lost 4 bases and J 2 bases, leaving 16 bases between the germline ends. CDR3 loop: CASSPAAGAPYNEQFF. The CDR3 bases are TGTGCCAGCAGCCCGGCCGCGGGGGCACCCTACAATGAGCAGTTCTTC.

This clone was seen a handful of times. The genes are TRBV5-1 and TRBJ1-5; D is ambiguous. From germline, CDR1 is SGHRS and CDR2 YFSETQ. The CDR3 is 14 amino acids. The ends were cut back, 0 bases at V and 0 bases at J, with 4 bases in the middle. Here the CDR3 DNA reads TGCGCCAGCAGCTTGGACTTTAGCAATCAGCCCCAGCATTTT. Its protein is CASSLDFSNQPQHF.

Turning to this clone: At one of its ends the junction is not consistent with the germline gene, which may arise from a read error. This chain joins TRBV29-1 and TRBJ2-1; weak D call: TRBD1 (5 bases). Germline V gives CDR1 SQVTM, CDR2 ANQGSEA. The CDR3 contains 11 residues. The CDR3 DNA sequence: TGCAGCTTTGAGGCAGGGAATGAGCAGTTCTTC. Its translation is CSFEAGNEQFF.

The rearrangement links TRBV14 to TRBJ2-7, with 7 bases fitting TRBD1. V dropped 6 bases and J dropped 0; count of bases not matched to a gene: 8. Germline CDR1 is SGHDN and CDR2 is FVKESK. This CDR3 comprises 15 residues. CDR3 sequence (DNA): TGTGCCAGCAGGCGCCGGGACAGTAGCTCCTACGAGCAGTACTTC. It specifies CASRRRDSSSYEQYF.